The table lists the clone carrying this T cell receptor (beta chain) with many counts. Aged 18 to 65, hyperthyroidism patients had been newly diagnosed, with under 2 months' duration. Amplified material comprised TCR beta CDR3 regions derived from RNA transcripts. First-round RT-PCR employed HTBI primers, with a second-round multiplex PCR after it. MiXCR was run by TCRdb on the multiplex PCR reads, yielding one entry per CDR3 protein. Of 350,000 to 400,000 distinct CDR3 sequences in the sample, approximately 15% were seen once. This sample stems from a study of Graves' ophthalmopathy and Graves' hyperthyroidism. The CDR3 totals 13 residues. CDR1 is KGHDR and CDR2 is SFDVKD in the germline V gene. Trimming cost V 3 bases and J 2 bases, with 7 bases left between them.

The specimen sequenced was peripheral blood. This TCR was sampled from a young woman with stable Graves' hyperthyroidism. The V gene is TRBV24-1, the J gene TRBJ2-7; the D gene is possibly TRBD2 (6 bases). CDR3 loop: CATSDGLTYEQYF. The CDR3 DNA sequence: TGTGCCACCAGTGATGGACTAACCTACGAGCAGTACTTC.